This T cell receptor (beta chain) was profiled in a study of early T cells in non-severe SARS-CoV-2 infection (dated by TCRdb to 2020 to 2022). Regarding the research as a whole: Bulk RNA from unsorted whole blood was used for TCR sequencing, so alpha and beta chains could not be paired. Results and caveats for the whole study, not just this receptor: VDJdb matching was skewed toward anti-spike CD8 responses and likely underestimated virus-specific expansions by missing private and CD4 specificities.

The study was a case-control design nested within a healthcare worker cohort in London, UK, with weekly nasopharyngeal swab PCR tests and blood sampling. Healthcare workers were recruited between 23 and 31 March 2020, during the week of the UK lockdown, and were followed weekly for up to roughly 16 weeks. From the cysteine up to the phenylalanine, the CDR3 has a length of 13 residues. Only the CDR3 part of the read is kept: 39 bases, read in frame from the first base. Between the V and J ends, shortened by 3 bases and 9 bases respectively, the junction contains 15 bases. Reading the germline V gene (reference sequence) gives CDR1 DFQATT and CDR2 SNEGSKA. This clonotype is identified as medium-sized (0.01 to 0.1%). Its target antigen remains unknown. One base away there is no much larger clone; base qualities are not given. The library was made by 5' RACE. For sequencing, a NextSeq 500 was employed. To correct for sequencing error and PCR bias, the TCR library protocol tagged individual cDNA molecules with unique molecular identifiers. Both TCR alpha and beta chains were sequenced, and tight co-correlation was observed between alpha and beta sequence abundances in each sample. Regarding the original processing steps: Decombinator V4 was used to annotate the V gene, J gene and CDR3 of the TCR sequences. TCRs were defined as expanded if a significant change between any two time points was detected under a Poisson model with p below 0.0001. TCR abundances were normalised to the total number of TCRs sequenced per sample and expressed as counts per million. MAIT TCRs were defined by TRAV1-2 paired with TRAJ12, TRAJ20 or TRAJ33, and iNKT TCRs by TRAV10 paired with TRAJ18. VDJdb, accessed 1 November 2021, was searched for CMV, EBV and SARS-CoV-2 annotated TCRs, with TCRs annotated for multiple antigens excluded. The public reads were reanalyzed by TCRdb: fastp trimming at Q25, MiXCR alignment, in-frame beta chains only. Records with the same CDR3 protein are collapsed into one entry carrying the most frequent genes and DNA. What appears here as the V and J calls and clone size reflects TCRdb's work, not the paper's. For this sample there are tens of thousands of distinct CDR3 sequences; 5.5% to 6% appear just once. Approximately 5.6% of the sample lies in the top ten.

Sample: whole blood. The clonotype originates from an adult who was a healthcare worker with PCR-confirmed SARS-CoV-2 infection or an uninfected control (not recorded which). The chain is encoded by TRBV20-1 joined to TRBJ1-5, and perhaps TRBD1 as D gene, on 5 matching bases. The sequence in DNA is TGCAGTGCTAGGGGTCAGGGCGCCCCGCCCCAGCATTTT. Translated, it reads CSARGQGAPPQHF.